The present entry profiles one T cell receptor (beta chain) with its context. This entry comes from a study of blood T cell repertoires in COVID-19. CDR1 MNHEY and CDR2 SMNVEV come from the germline V gene (reference sequence). V lost 6 bases to trimming and J lost 5 bases; unmatched junction nucleotides: 4. The CDR3 runs to 15 residues. In the source study's methods: Amplification of reference gene primers provided the estimated nucleated cell counts. Data came from immunoSEQ multiplex PCR; TCRdb stores just in-frame clones and leaves some out. The DNA gave D and trimming, while V, J and clone size come from that table. The table records under 65,000 clones, around 83% of them present only once.

This chain uses TRBV27 with TRBJ2-7, with 16 nucleotides matching TRBD2. Sequenced material: peripheral blood. The clonotype was recovered from a woman between 55 and 75 years old with acute or convalescent COVID-19. CDR3 region: CASSRGLAGGDEQYF. CDR3 DNA: TGTGCCAGCAGCCGGGGACTAGCGGGGGGGGACGAGCAGTACTTC.